The clone carrying this TCR beta chain was observed a few times. What it recognizes is unknown. The V end was cut by 6 bases, the J end by 2 bases, with 11 bases between. CDR1 and CDR2 from the germline V gene are MNHNS and SASEGT. The CDR3 length is 15 residues. The data were obtained in a study of T-cell reconstitution after alpha-beta-depleted transplantation in children. Study observations and caveats: At around two months after transplant, the alpha-beta T cells were reportedly derived from several hundred expanded clones that came from non-depleted graft cells. Some patients' high day-60 TCRbeta diversity was attributed to recipient cells surviving conditioning. A year had passed since transplant, and T-cell counts and diversity by then came mostly from newly produced T cells.

Using unique molecular identifiers, the investigators prepared the TCRbeta library. In TCRdb, the PCR reads were re-called with MiXCR into one record per CDR3 protein. Here the sample spans fewer than 550,000 distinct CDR3 sequences, around 15% being singletons. V gene TRBV6-1 combines with J gene TRBJ2-6; D is unclear. The TCR originated in a boy younger than two who had a stem cell transplant for Wiskott-Aldrich syndrome, so the T cells may come from the graft donor. This material consisted of PBMCs, mostly from graft donor cells, taken 360 days after TCRalphabeta/CD19-depleted stem cell transplant. DNA for the CDR3: TGTGCCAGCAGACTCCTGGGTCCTGGGGCCAACGTCCTGACTTTC. This codes for CASRLLGPGANVLTF.